This T cell receptor beta chain was captured by sequencing in a study of blood T cell repertoires in COVID-19. Across the whole study: Both acute and convalescent COVID-19 samples were obtained from the United States, Italy and Spain. From T cells, B-cell-depleted T cells, or PBMCs came the material, which was cDNA or gDNA.

In the source study's methods: Reference gene primer amplification gave nucleated cell count estimates. The data were produced by immunoSEQ multiplex PCR, yet TCRdb's version contains in-frame clones alone and is incomplete. V, J and clone size are those of that table, while D and trimming were read from the DNA. The data hold approximately 140,000 clones, with roughly 87% observed a single time. V was shortened by 7 bases and J by 1 base, with 10 bases between the two germline ends. The CDR3 runs to 13 residues. Germline CDR1 is SNHLY and CDR2 is FYNNEI. This sequence was found in a woman aged 55-69 years with active or convalescent COVID-19. The rearrangement uses TRBV2 and TRBJ1-1; D might be TRBD1 (5 bases). Material: peripheral blood. The CDR3 region is CASTLDRNTEAFF. The CDR3 DNA reads as TGTGCCAGCACGTTAGACAGGAACACTGAAGCTTTCTTT.